This TCR beta chain was sequenced in a study of tissue T cells after allogeneic stem cell transplantation. Study outcomes and limitations: Few T cell clones were shared across patients, but motif clusters showed tissue-specific shared signatures.

To note about this clone: The antigen is unknown.

Profiled with immunoSEQ multiplex PCR; TCRdb holds only in-frame clones, not every one. This table has fewer than 30,000 clones, around 67% appearing once. The germline gives CDR1 SGHNT, CDR2 YYREEE (reference sequence). The V end lost 2 bases, the J end lost 5 bases, and 13 bases lay between the germline ends. The CDR3 is 14 residues long. The clonotype was recovered from a female donor of 60 years or more with lung cancer. Sequenced here: tissue from the ileum, sampled at autopsy. The chain uses TRBV5-4 and TRBJ2-5, with D perhaps matching TRBD2 (6 bases). Here the CDR3 reads CASSLGGEGETQYF. The DNA for the CDR3 is TGTGCCAGCAGCTTAGGCGGGGAAGGGGAGACCCAGTACTTC.